A selection of T cell receptor beta chains follows, all from one sample in a study of neurological immune-mediated disorders. TCRdb fed the 5' RACE reads into MiXCR, producing one record per CDR3 protein. The sample lists fewer than 40,000 distinct CDR3 sequences, approximately 13% occurring once. The material sequenced was PBMCs. These receptors were collected from a woman in her thirties or forties in good health. Each CDR3 is given with its conserved first and last residue. Each record gives: clone size, D gene, J gene, V gene, CDR3 protein, CDR3 DNA. D genes are given only for firm matches. For some rows the clone size is stated as once, few or many, or as a class when expanded; others skip it.

>many|.|TRBJ1-1|TRBV18
CASNSQNKEAFF
TGTGCCAGCAACTCTCAAAATAAAGAAGCTTTCTTT
>few|.|TRBJ2-7|TRBV20-1
CSATGLGSYEQYF
TGCAGTGCTACTGGACTTGGATCCTACGAGCAGTACTTC
>many|.|TRBJ1-2|TRBV6-2/TRBV6-3
CASSSGQISYGYTF
TGTGCCAGCAGTTCCGGCCAGATCTCCTATGGCTACACCTTC
>.|.|TRBJ2-4|TRBV14
CASSQGAPNIQYF
TGTGCCAGCAGCCAGGGGGCTCCGAACATTCAGTACTTC
>many|.|TRBJ2-7|TRBV6-2/TRBV6-3
CAIHDPDNEQYF
TGTGCCATTCACGATCCGGACAACGAGCAGTACTTC
>.|TRBD2|TRBJ2-7|TRBV9
CASSEGTSVPYEQYF
TGTGCCAGCAGCGAGGGGACTAGCGTACCCTACGAGCAGTACTTC
>.|.|TRBJ1-2|TRBV10-2
CASSAMDRTPITGGYTF
TGCGCCAGCAGCGCGATGGACAGAACTCCGATTACGGGTGGCTACACCTTC
>many|.|TRBJ2-7|TRBV20-1
CSARLPGQNYEQYF
TGCAGTGCTAGGCTCCCGGGACAAAACTACGAGCAGTACTTC
>many|.|TRBJ2-7|TRBV20-1
CSARDLRLHEQYF
TGCAGTGCTAGAGATCTCAGGCTCCACGAGCAGTACTTC
>medium-sized|.|TRBJ2-1|TRBV5-1
CASSPRTQNEQFF
TGCGCCAGCAGCCCAAGGACCCAAAATGAGCAGTTCTTC
>many|.|TRBJ2-7|TRBV6-1
CASRARDTGLGF
TGTGCCAGCAGGGCGAGGGACACCGGCCTGGGCTTC
>many|.|TRBJ2-7|TRBV6-1
CASSEAPAGHLNYEQYF
TGTGCCAGCAGTGAAGCTCCGGCGGGACACCTAAACTACGAGCAGTACTTC
>many|TRBD2|TRBJ2-5|TRBV7-9
CASSKAGAFQETQYF
TGTGCCAGCAGTAAAGCGGGGGCCTTTCAAGAGACCCAGTACTTC
>.|TRBD2|TRBJ2-7|TRBV5-4
CAISTTWGLAGRHSYEQYF
TGTGCCATCAGCACAACGTGGGGACTAGCGGGGAGGCACTCCTACGAGCAGTACTTC
>.|.|TRBJ1-1|TRBV12-3/TRBV12-4
CANSQRGRRKWGEAFF
TGTGCCAACAGTCAGAGAGGCCGGAGAAAGTGGGGTGAAGCTTTCTTT
>many|.|TRBJ2-7|TRBV5-1
CASSPGTPHEQYF
TGCGCCAGCAGCCCCGGGACTCCCCACGAGCAGTACTTC
>many|.|TRBJ1-1|TRBV4-3
CASSQVGGSFTEAFF
TGCGCCAGCAGCCAAGTGGGTGGGTCTTTCACTGAAGCTTTCTTT
>.|.|TRBJ2-7|TRBV10-3
CAISEARLVGVTGGEQYF
TGTGCCATCAGTGAGGCAAGACTAGTGGGAGTTACAGGCGGCGAGCAGTACTTC
>many|.|TRBJ2-2|TRBV9
CASSPFTGELFF
TGTGCCAGCAGCCCATTCACCGGGGAGCTGTTTTTT
>many|.|TRBJ2-7|TRBV4-3
CASSQDPREDYEQYF
TGCGCCAGCAGCCAAGACCCCAGAGAAGACTACGAGCAGTACTTC
>many|TRBD1|TRBJ1-3|TRBV6-5
CASSDPDRGRSSGNTIYF
TGTGCCAGCAGTGATCCGGACAGGGGCCGGAGCTCTGGAAACACCATATATTTT
>many|.|TRBJ1-5|TRBV5-6
CASSLRAVLNQPQHF
TGTGCCAGCAGCTTGAGGGCAGTTCTCAATCAGCCCCAGCATTTT
>many|.|TRBJ2-6|TRBV4-1
CASSQTTGANVLTF
TGCGCCAGCAGCCAAACAACTGGGGCCAACGTCCTGACTTTC
>.|.|TRBJ2-3|TRBV20-1
CSARVRYTDTQYF
TGCAGTGCTAGGGTCAGGTACACAGATACGCAGTATTTT
>many|.|TRBJ1-2|TRBV5-6
CASSRAGAGVYGYTF
TGTGCCAGCAGCCGCGCAGGGGCAGGGGTCTATGGCTACACCTTC
>many|TRBD2|TRBJ2-5|TRBV4-3
CASSQRAPSGRGTETQYF
TGCGCCAGCAGCCAGAGGGCTCCTAGCGGGAGAGGGACGGAGACCCAGTACTTC
>many|.|TRBJ1-1|TRBV20-1
CSARDLAGGRGNTEAFF
TGCAGTGCTAGAGATCTCGCGGGTGGCAGGGGAAACACTGAAGCTTTCTTT
>.|.|TRBJ2-3|TRBV7-8
CASSSGERVRDTQYF
TGTGCCAGCAGCTCGGGGGAGCGGGTCAGGGATACGCAGTATTTT
>many|.|TRBJ1-1|TRBV4-1
CASSQEDSNTEAFF
TGCGCCAGCAGCCAAGAGGACAGTAACACTGAAGCTTTCTTT
>many|.|TRBJ1-1|TRBV5-5
CASSLAFAGWDTEAFF
TGTGCCAGCAGCTTGGCCTTTGCCGGATGGGACACTGAAGCTTTCTTT
>many|.|TRBJ2-5|TRBV5-1
CASSLNQETQYF
TGCGCCAGCAGCTTGAACCAAGAGACCCAGTACTTC
>many|.|TRBJ2-2|TRBV7-2
CASSLVRGQLNTGELFF
TGTGCCAGCAGCTTAGTTCGTGGCCAGTTGAACACCGGGGAGCTGTTTTTT
>many|.|TRBJ2-1|TRBV6-5
CATRGFYNEQFF
TGTGCCACGCGCGGCTTCTACAATGAGCAGTTCTTC
>many|.|TRBJ2-5|TRBV5-1
CASSLVTWQQETQYF
TGCGCCAGCAGCTTGGTGACGTGGCAGCAAGAGACCCAGTACTTC
>many|TRBD1|TRBJ2-2|TRBV5-1
CASSADRRRITGELFF
TGCGCCAGCAGCGCGGACAGGCGCCGTATCACCGGGGAGCTGTTTTTT
>many|TRBD1|TRBJ2-7|TRBV5-1
CASSPPGQGSEQYF
TGCGCCAGCAGCCCTCCGGGACAGGGCAGCGAGCAGTACTTC
>few|.|TRBJ1-1|TRBV30
CARERKNTEAFF
TGTGCTCGCGAACGGAAGAACACTGAAGCTTTCTTT
>.|.|TRBJ2-1|TRBV4-2
CASSQEESVVGLEKFF
TGTGCCAGCAGCCAGGAGGAAAGTGTTGTAGGGCTTGAGAAGTTCTTC
>many|TRBD1|TRBJ1-1|TRBV5-1
CASRSGTGPNTEAFF
TGCGCCAGCAGAAGTGGGACAGGGCCGAACACTGAAGCTTTCTTT
>many|TRBD1|TRBJ2-2|TRBV7-2
CASSRLTGGLFF
TGTGCCAGCAGCCGGCTTACAGGGGGACTGTTTTTT
>many|.|TRBJ2-7|TRBV9
CASSVGEIYEQYF
TGTGCCAGCAGCGTAGGAGAAATTTACGAGCAGTACTTC
>many|.|TRBJ2-5|TRBV5-1
CASSHGTASPQYF
TGCGCCAGCAGTCACGGGACGGCTTCCCCCCAGTACTTC
>many|TRBD2|TRBJ2-2|TRBV12-3/TRBV12-4
CASRLAGDTGELFF
TGTGCCAGCAGACTAGCGGGAGACACCGGGGAGCTGTTTTTT
>many|TRBD2|TRBJ2-3|TRBV20-1
CSALGGGTGDTQYF
TGCAGTGCATTGGGGGGGGGGACCGGAGATACGCAGTATTTT
>many|TRBD2|TRBJ2-1|TRBV20-1
CSAKSGDYNEQFF
TGCAGTGCCAAAAGCGGGGATTACAATGAGCAGTTCTTC
>.|.|TRBJ1-1|TRBV6-2/TRBV6-3
CAIGEATEAFF
TGTGCCATAGGGGAGGCAACTGAAGCTTTCTTT
>many|TRBD2|TRBJ2-7|TRBV3-1
CASSHGTTGYEQYF
TGTGCCAGCAGCCATGGGACTACAGGATACGAGCAGTACTTC
>many|.|TRBJ1-5|TRBV2
CASSETPGGNQPQHF
TGTGCCAGCAGTGAGACCCCGGGGGGCAATCAGCCCCAGCATTTT
>many|.|TRBJ1-2|TRBV10-3
CAINAPPNYGYTF
TGTGCCATCAACGCACCCCCCAATTATGGCTACACCTTC
>many|.|TRBJ1-1|TRBV12-3/TRBV12-4
CASSFGNAGTEAFF
TGTGCCAGCAGTTTCGGAAACGCGGGCACTGAAGCTTTCTTT
>many|.|TRBJ2-6|TRBV5-6
CASSRIRNSGANVLTF
TGTGCCAGCAGCCGTATTAGGAACTCTGGGGCCAACGTCCTGACTTTC
>many|TRBD1|TRBJ1-1|TRBV20-1
CSTNSGQGPHPEAFF
TGCAGTACGAACTCGGGACAGGGGCCTCACCCTGAAGCTTTCTTT
>many|.|TRBJ2-2|TRBV7-3
CASSWNRKTGELFF
TGTGCCAGCAGCTGGAACAGAAAGACCGGGGAGCTGTTTTTT
>.|TRBD2|TRBJ2-7|TRBV12-3/TRBV12-4
CASSLPGLKGVEQYF
TGTGCCAGCAGTTTACCGGGACTAAAGGGAGTCGAGCAGTACTTC
>.|.|TRBJ1-4|TRBV5-6
CTSSLTREEKLFF
TGTACCAGCAGCTTGACACGGGAGGAAAAACTGTTTTTT